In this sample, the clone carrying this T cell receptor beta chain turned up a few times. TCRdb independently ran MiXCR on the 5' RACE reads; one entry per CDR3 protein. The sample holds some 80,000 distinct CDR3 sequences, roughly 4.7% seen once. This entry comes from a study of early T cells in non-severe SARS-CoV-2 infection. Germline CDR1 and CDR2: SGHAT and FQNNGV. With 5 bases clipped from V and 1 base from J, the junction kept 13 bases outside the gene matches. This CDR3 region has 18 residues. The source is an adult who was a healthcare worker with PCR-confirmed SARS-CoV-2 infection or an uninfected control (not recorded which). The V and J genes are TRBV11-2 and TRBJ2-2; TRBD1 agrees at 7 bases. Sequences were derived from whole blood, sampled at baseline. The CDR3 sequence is CASSPTPGQDQNTGELFF. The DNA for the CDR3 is TGTGCCAGCAGCCCTACCCCCGGACAGGATCAGAACACCGGGGAGCTGTTTTTT. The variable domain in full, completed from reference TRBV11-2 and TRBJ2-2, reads EAGVAQSPRYKIIEKRQSVAFWCNPISGHATLYWYQQILGQGPKLLIQFQNNGVVDDSQLPKDRFSAERLKGVDSTLKIQPAKLEDSAVYLCASSPTPGQDQNTGELFFGEGSRLTVL.